This T cell receptor beta chain was documented in a study of blood T cell repertoires in COVID-19. Libraries were prepared by immunoSEQ multiplex PCR; TCRdb keeps only in-frame clonotypes and omits some of them. The sample yields some 91,000 clones, 70% to 90% seen once. V was pared by 6 bases and J by 0 bases, with 13 bases between. The CDR3 totals 15 residues. Germline V gives CDR1 SGHTA, CDR2 FQGTGA. The TCR originated in a human donor in a cohort sampled during active COVID-19. The V and J genes are TRBV7-3 and TRBJ2-3, with D maybe TRBD2 (5 bases). Sequencing used peripheral blood. CDR3 DNA sequence: TGTGCCAGCAGTTCCAGGACTTTGAGCACAGATACGCAGTATTTT. Translation gives CASSSRTLSTDTQYF.